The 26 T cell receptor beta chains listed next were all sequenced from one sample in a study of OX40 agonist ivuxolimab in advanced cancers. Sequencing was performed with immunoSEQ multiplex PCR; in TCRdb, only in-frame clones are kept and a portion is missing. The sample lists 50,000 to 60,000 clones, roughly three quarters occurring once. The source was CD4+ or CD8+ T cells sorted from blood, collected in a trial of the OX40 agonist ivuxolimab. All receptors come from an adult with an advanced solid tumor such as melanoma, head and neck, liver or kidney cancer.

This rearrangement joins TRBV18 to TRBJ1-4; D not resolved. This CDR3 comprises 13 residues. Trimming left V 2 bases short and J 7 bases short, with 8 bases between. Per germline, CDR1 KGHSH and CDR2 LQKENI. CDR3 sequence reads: CASSPGRTEKLFF. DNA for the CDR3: TGTGCCAGCTCACCAGGGAGAACTGAAAAACTGTTTTTT. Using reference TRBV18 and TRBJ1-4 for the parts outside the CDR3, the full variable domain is NAGVMQNPRHLVRRRGQEARLRCSPMKGHSHVYWYRQLPEEGLKFMVYLQKENIIDESGMPKERFSAEFPKEGPSILRIQQVVRGDSAAYFCASSPGRTEKLFFGSGTQLSVL.

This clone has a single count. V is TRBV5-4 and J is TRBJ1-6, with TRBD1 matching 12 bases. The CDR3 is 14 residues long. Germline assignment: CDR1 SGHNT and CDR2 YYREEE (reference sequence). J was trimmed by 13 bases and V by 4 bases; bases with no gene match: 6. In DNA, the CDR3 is TGTGCCAGCAGCCTCCGGGACAGGGGGCTCCCCCTCCACTTT. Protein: CASSLRDRGLPLHF.

The CDR3 region is CASSAPGVGNTIYF. DNA of the CDR3: TGTGCCAGCAGCGCCCCAGGGGTAGGAAACACCATATATTTT. The gene calls are TRBV9 and TRBJ1-3, with D maybe TRBD1 (6 bases). There are 14 residues in the CDR3. Trimming pared 3 bases from V and 4 bases from J, leaving 11 bases between. Germline assignment: CDR1 SGDLS and CDR2 YYNGEE. The whole variable domain, filled in from reference TRBV9 and TRBJ1-3, reads DSGVTQTPKHLITATGQRVTLRCSPRSGDLSVYWYQQSLDQGLQFLIQYYNGEERAKGNILERFSAQQFPDLHSELNLSSLELGDSALYFCASSAPGVGNTIYFGEGSWLTVV.

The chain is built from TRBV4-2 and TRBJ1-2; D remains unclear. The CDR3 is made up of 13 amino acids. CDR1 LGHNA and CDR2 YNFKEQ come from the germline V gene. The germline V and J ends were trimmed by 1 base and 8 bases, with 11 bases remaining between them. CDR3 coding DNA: TGTGCCAGCAGCCAAGTTGGCGAGGACGGCTACACCTTC. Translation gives CASSQVGEDGYTF.

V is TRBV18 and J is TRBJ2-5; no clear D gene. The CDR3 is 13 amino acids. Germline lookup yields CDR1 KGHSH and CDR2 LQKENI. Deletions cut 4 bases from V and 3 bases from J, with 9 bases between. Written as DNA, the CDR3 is TGTGCCAGCTCACGAGGCCTGGAAGAGACCCAGTACTTC. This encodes CASSRGLEETQYF.

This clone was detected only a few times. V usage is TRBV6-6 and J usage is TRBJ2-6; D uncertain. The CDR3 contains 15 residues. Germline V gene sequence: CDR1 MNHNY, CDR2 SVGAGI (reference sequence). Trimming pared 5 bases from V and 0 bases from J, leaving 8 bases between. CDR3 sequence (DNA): TGTGCCAGCAGTGCACATAGCTCTGGGGCCAACGTCCTGACTTTC. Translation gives CASSAHSSGANVLTF.

The CDR3 reads CASSPLAGLAKNIQYF. Written as DNA, the CDR3 is TGTGCCAGCAGCCCACTAGCGGGGTTAGCCAAAAACATTCAGTACTTC. V usage is TRBV28 and J usage is TRBJ2-4; TRBD2 aligns across 10 bases. V shed 6 bases and J 0 bases; nucleotides not matched to a gene: 5. The CDR3 spans 16 residues. Germline values: CDR1 MDHEN, CDR2 SYDVKM.

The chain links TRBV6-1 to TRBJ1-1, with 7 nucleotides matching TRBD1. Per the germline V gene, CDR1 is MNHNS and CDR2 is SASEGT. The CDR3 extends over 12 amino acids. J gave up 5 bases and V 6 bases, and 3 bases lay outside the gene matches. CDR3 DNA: TGTGCCAGCAGCGACAGGGATACTGAAGCTTTCTTT. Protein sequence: CASSDRDTEAFF.

The CDR3 nucleotides are TGTGCCAGCAGCTCACAGGGTACCACCCAGCCCCAGCATTTT. Translated, it gives CASSSQGTTQPQHF. The genes are TRBV5-6 and TRBJ1-5, with D possibly being TRBD1 (6 bases). The CDR3 loop spans 14 amino acids. Trimming removed 3 bases at V and 7 bases at J, with 14 bases between. From germline, CDR1 is SGHDT and CDR2 YYEEEE.

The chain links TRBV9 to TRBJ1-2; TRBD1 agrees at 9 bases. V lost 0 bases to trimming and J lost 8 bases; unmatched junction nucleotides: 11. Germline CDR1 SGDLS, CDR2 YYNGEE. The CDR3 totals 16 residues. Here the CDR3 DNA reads TGTGCCAGCAGCGTAGCCCAAGGGACAGGGTGGGGAGGCTACACCTTC. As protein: CASSVAQGTGWGGYTF. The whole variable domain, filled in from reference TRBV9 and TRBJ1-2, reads DSGVTQTPKHLITATGQRVTLRCSPRSGDLSVYWYQQSLDQGLQFLIQYYNGEERAKGNILERFSAQQFPDLHSELNLSSLELGDSALYFCASSVAQGTGWGGYTFGSGTRLTVV.

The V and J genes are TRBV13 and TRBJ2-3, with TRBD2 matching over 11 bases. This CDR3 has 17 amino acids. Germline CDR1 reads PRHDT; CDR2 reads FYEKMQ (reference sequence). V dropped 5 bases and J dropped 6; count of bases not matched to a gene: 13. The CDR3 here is CASSQYLSGGGLDTQYF. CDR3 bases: TGTGCCAGCAGCCAATACCTTAGCGGGGGGGGCCTTGATACGCAGTATTTT.

The CDR3, as DNA: TGTGCCAGTAGTAGATCAGGACAGGTTGTTGAAGCTTTCTTT. Translated, it gives CASSRSGQVVEAFF. V is TRBV19 and J is TRBJ1-1, with TRBD1 matching 7 bases. Germline CDR1 reads LNHDA; CDR2 reads SQIVND (reference sequence). After removal of 4 bases from V and 7 bases from J, the junction contained 9 bases not matched to a gene. This CDR3 region has 14 residues.

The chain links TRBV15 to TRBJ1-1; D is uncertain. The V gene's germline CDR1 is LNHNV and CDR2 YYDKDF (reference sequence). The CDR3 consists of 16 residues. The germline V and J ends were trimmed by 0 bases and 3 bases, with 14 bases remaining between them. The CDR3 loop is CATSRDRSGPDTEAFF. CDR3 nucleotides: TGTGCCACCAGCAGAGATCGATCGGGCCCGGACACTGAAGCTTTCTTT.

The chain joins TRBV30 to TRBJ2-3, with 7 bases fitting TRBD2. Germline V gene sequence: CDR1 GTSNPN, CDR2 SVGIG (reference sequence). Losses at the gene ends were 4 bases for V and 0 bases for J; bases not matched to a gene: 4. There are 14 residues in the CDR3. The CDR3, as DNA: TGTGCCTGGACCGGACTAGGGAGCACAGATACGCAGTATTTT. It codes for CAWTGLGSTDTQYF.

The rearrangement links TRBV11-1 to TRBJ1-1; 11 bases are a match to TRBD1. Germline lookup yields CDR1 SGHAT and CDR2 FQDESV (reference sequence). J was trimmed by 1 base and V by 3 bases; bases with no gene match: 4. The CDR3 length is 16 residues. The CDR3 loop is CASSFWTGGRNTEAFF. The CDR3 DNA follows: TGTGCCAGCAGCTTTTGGACAGGGGGCAGGAACACTGAAGCTTTCTTT. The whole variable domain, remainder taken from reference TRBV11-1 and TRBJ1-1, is EAEVAQSPRYKITEKSQAVAFWCDPISGHATLYWYRQILGQGPELLVQFQDESVVDDSQLPKDRFSAERLKGVDSTLKIQPAELGDSAMYLCASSFWTGGRNTEAFFGQGTRLTVV.

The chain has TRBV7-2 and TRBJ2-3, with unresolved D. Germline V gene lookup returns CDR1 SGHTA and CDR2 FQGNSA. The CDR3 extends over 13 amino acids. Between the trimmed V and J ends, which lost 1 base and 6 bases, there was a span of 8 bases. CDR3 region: CASSLVFEDTQYF. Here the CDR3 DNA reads TGTGCCAGCAGCTTAGTTTTCGAGGATACGCAGTATTTT.

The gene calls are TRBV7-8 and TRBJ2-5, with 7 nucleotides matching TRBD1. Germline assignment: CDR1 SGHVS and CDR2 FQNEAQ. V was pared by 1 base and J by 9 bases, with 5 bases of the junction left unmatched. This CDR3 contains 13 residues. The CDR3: CASSLGTGMSQYF. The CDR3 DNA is TGTGCCAGCAGCTTAGGGACAGGTATGTCCCAGTACTTC.

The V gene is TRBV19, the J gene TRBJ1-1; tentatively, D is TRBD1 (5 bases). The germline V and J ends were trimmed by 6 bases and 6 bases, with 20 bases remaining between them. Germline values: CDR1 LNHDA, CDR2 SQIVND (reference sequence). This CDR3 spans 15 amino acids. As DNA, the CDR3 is TGTGCCAGTAGCGGGGGAAGGCGGACAAAGCCTGAAGCTTTCTTT. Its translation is CASSGGRRTKPEAFF.

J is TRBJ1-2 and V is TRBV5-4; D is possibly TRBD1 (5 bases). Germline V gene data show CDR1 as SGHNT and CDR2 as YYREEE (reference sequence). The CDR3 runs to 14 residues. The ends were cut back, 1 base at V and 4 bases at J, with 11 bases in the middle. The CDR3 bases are TGTGCCAGCAGCTTGAGGGGAGGGTTCTATGGCTACACCTTC. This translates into CASSLRGGFYGYTF. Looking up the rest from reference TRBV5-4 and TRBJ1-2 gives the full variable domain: ETGVTQSPTHLIKTRGQQVTLRCSSQSGHNTVSWYQQALGQGPQFIFQYYREEENGRGNFPPRFSGLQFPNYSSELNVNALELDDSALYLCASSLRGGFYGYTFGSGTRLTVV.

The CDR3 DNA sequence: TGTGCCAGCTCACCACCGACAGGGGGAGAGACCCAGTACTTC. Its translation is CASSPPTGGETQYF. The chain links TRBV18 to TRBJ2-5; 9 nucleotides match TRBD1. V lost 0 bases, J lost 4 bases, and 0 bases stayed unmatched. The CDR3 extends over 14 amino acids. Germline-derived CDR1 and CDR2 are KGHSH and LQKENI.

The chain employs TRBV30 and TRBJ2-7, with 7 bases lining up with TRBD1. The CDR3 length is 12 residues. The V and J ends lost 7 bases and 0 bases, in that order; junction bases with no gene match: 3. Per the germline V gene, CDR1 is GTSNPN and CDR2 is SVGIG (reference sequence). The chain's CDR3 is CALGQSSYEQYF. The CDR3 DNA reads TGTGCCTTGGGACAGAGCTCCTACGAGCAGTACTTC.

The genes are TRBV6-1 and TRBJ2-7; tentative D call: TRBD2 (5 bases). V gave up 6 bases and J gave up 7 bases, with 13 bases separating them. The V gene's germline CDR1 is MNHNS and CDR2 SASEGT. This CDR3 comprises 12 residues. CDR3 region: CASRRVGMEQYF. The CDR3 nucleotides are TGTGCCAGCAGGCGGGTGGGGATGGAGCAGTACTTC.

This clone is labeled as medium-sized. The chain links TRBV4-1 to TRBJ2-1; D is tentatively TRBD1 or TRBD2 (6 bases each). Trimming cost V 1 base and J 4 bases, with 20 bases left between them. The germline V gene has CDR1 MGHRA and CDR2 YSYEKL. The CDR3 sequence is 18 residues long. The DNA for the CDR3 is TGCGCCAGCAGCCAAGTTCTGGGGGGCACATCGGGGTACAATGAGCAGTTCTTC. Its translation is CASSQVLGGTSGYNEQFF.

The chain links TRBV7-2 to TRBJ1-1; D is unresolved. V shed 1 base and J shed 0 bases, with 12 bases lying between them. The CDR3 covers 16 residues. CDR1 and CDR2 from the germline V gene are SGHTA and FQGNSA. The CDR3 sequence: CASSLVGGGMNTEAFF. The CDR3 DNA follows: TGTGCCAGCAGCTTAGTGGGTGGCGGGATGAACACTGAAGCTTTCTTT.

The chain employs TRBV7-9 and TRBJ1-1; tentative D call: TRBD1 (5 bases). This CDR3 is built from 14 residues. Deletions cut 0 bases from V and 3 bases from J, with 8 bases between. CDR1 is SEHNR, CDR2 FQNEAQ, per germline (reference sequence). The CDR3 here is CASSLAGVDTEAFF. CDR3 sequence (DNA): TGTGCCAGCAGCTTAGCGGGGGTCGACACTGAAGCTTTCTTT.

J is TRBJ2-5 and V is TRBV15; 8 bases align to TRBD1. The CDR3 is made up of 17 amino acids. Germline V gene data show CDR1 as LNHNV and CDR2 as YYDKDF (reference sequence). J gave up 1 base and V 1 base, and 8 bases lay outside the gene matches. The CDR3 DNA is TGTGCCACCAGCAGAGGACCCTTTGACAGGGGCCAAGAGACCCAGTACTTC. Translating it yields CATSRGPFDRGQETQYF.